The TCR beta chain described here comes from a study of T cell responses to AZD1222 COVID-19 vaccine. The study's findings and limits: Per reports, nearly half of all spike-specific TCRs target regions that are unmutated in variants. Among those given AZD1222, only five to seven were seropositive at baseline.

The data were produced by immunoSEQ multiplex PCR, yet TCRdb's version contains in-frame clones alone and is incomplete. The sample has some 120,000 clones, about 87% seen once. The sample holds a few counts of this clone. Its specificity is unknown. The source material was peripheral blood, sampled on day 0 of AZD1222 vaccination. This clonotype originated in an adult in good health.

The CDR3 spells CASSQTGYEQFF. The CDR3 DNA follows: TGTGCCAGCAGTCAAACTGGGTATGAGCAGTTCTTC. The V gene is TRBV7-3, the J gene TRBJ2-1; D is uncertain. V lost 6 bases and J 8 bases, leaving 11 bases between the germline ends. The CDR3 covers 12 residues. The germline V gene has CDR1 SGHTA and CDR2 FQGTGA.